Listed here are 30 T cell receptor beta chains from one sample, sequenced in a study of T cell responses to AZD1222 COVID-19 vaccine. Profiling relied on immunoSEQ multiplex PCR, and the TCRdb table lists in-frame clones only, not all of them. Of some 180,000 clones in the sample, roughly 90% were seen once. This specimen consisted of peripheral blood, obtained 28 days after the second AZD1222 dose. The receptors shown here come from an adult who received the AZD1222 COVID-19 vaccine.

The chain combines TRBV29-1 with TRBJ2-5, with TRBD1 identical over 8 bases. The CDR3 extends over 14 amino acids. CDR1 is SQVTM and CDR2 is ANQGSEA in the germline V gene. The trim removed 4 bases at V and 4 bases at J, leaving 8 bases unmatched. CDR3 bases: TGCAGCGTTGGGGGGAGGACAGGGTCAGAGACCCAGTACTTC. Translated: CSVGGRTGSETQYF.

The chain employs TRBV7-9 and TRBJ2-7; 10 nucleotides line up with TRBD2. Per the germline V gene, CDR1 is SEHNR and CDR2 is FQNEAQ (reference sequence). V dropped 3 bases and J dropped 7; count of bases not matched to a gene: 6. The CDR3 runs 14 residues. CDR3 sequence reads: CASSFGLADLEQYF. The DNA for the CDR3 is TGTGCCAGCAGCTTCGGACTAGCGGACTTGGAGCAGTACTTC.

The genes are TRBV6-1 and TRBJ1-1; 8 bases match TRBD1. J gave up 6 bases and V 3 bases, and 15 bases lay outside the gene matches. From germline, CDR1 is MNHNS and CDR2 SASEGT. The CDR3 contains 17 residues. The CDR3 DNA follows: TGTGCCAGCAGTGACAGGGGGCGAAGTGGAATTTTCCCTGAAGCTTTCTTT. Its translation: CASSDRGRSGIFPEAFF.

This CDR3 is CASSELGRPFDGYTF. CDR3 bases: TGTGCCAGCAGTGAATTGGGCAGGCCTTTCGATGGCTACACCTTC. The chain uses TRBV6-1 and TRBJ1-2; D gene uncertain. The CDR3 length is 15 residues. Trimming stripped 2 bases from V and 6 bases from J, with 16 bases between. Germline CDR1 and CDR2: MNHNS and SASEGT.

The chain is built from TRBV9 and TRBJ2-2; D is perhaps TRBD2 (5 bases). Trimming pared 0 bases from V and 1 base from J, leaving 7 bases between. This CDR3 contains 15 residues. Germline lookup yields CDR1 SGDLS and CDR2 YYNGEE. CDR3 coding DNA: TGTGCCAGCAGCGTAGGGACTCTGAACACCGGGGAGCTGTTTTTT. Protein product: CASSVGTLNTGELFF.

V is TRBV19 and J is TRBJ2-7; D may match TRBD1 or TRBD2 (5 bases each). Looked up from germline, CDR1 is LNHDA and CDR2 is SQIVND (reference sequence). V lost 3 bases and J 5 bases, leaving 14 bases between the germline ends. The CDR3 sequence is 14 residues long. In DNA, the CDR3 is TGTGCCAGTAGTATTAATCCTCGGGGCAACGAGCAGTACTTC. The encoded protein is CASSINPRGNEQYF.

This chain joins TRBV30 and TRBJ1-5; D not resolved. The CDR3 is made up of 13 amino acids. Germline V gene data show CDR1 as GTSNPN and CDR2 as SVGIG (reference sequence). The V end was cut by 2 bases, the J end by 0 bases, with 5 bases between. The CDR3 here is CAWSLDSNQPQHF. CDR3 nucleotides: TGTGCCTGGAGTCTGGATAGCAATCAGCCCCAGCATTTT.

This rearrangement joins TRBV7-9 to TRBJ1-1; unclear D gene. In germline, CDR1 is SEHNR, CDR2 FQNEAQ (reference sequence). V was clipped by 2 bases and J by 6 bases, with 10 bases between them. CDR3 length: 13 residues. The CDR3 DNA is TGTGCCAGCAGCTTACAGTTGGACGCTGAAGCTTTCTTT. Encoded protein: CASSLQLDAEAFF.

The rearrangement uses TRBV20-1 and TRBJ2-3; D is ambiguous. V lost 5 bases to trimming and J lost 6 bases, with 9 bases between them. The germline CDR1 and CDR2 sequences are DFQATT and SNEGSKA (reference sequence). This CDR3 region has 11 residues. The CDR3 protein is CSAELEDTQYF. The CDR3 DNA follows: TGCAGTGCTGAACTGGAGGATACGCAGTATTTT.

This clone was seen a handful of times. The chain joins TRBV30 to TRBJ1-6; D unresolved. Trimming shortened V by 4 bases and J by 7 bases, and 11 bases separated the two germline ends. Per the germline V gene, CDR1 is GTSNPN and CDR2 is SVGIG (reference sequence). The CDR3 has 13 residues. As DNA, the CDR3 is TGTGCCTGGACCCCAAACTGGAATTCACCCCTCCACTTT. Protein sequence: CAWTPNWNSPLHF.

Here the CDR3 DNA reads TGTGCCAGCGTTCAGGCCGTGGATACCGGGGAGCTGTTTTTT. It codes for CASVQAVDTGELFF. V is TRBV2 and J is TRBJ2-2, with D uncertain. Germline CDR1 is SNHLY and CDR2 is FYNNEI. V was cut by 8 bases and J by 5 bases, with 15 bases left in between. The CDR3 covers 14 residues.

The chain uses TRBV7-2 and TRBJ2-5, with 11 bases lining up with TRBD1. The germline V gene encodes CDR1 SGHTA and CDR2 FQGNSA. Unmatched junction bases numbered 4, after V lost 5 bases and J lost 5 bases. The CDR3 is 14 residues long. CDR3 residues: CASSVGTGGETQYF. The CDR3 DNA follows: TGTGCCAGCAGCGTCGGGACAGGGGGGGAGACCCAGTACTTC. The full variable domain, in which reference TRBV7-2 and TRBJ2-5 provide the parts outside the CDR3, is GAGVSQSPSNKVTEKGKDVELRCDPISGHTALYWYRQSLGQGLEFLIYFQGNSAPDKSGLPSDRFSAERTGGSVSTLTIQRTQQEDSAVYLCASSVGTGGETQYFGPGTRLLVL.

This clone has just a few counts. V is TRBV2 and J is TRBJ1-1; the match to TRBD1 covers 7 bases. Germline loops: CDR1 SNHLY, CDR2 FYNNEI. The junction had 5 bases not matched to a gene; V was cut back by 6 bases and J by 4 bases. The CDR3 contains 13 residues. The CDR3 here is CASRTGKITEAFF. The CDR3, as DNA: TGTGCCAGCAGGACAGGGAAGATCACTGAAGCTTTCTTT.

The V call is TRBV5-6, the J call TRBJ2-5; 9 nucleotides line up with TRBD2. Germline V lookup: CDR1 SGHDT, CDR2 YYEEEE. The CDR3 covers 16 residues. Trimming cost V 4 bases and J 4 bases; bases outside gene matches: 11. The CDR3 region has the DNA TGTGCCAGCAGCCCCCGGGGAGCGGGAGGCGTAGAGACCCAGTACTTC. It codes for CASSPRGAGGVETQYF.

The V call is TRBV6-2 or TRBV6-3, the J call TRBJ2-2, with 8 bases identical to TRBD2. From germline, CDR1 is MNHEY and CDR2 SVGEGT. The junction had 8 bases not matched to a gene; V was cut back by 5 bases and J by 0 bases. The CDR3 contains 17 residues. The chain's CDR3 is CASSKLPTSANTGELFF. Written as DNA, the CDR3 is TGTGCCAGCAGTAAACTCCCGACTAGCGCGAACACCGGGGAGCTGTTTTTT.

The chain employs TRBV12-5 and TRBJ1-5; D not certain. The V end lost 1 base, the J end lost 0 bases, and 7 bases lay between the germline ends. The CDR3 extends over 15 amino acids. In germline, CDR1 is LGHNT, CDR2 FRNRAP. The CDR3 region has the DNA TGTGCTAGTGGTTTGGAGGCCACTAGCAATCAGCCCCAGCATTTT. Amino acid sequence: CASGLEATSNQPQHF.

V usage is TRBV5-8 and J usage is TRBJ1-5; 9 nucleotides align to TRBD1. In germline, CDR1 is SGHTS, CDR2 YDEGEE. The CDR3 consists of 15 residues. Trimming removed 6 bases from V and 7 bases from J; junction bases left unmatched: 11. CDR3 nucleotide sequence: TGTGCCAGCACGACAACAGGGGGCGCAGGGCAGCCCCAGCATTTT. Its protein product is CASTTTGGAGQPQHF.

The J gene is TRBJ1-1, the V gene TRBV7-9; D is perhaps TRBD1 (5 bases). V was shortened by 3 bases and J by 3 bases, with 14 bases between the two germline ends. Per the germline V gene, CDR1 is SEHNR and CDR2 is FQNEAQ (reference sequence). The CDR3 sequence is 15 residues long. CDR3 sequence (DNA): TGTGCCAGCAGCTTCCCCGGGCCGGGGGACACTGAAGCTTTCTTT. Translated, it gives CASSFPGPGDTEAFF.

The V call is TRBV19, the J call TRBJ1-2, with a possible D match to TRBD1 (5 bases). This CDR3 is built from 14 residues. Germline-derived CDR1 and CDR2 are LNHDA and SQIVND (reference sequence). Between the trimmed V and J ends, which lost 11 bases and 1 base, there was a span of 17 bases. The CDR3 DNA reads TGTGCCTCTCGCGGGGACCTCCTTAACTATGGCTACACCTTC. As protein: CASRGDLLNYGYTF.

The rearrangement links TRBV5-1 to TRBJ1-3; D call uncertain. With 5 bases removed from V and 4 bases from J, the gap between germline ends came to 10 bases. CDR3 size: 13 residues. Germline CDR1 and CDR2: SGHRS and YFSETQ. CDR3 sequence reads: CASREGSGNTIYF. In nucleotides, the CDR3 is TGCGCCAGCAGGGAGGGCTCGGGAAACACCATATATTTT.

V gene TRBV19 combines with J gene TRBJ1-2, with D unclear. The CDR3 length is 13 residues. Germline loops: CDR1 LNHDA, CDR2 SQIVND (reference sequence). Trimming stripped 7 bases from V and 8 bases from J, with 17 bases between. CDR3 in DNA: TGTGCCAGTACCTCCTCTCGGTCTAGCGGCTACACCTTC. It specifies CASTSSRSSGYTF.

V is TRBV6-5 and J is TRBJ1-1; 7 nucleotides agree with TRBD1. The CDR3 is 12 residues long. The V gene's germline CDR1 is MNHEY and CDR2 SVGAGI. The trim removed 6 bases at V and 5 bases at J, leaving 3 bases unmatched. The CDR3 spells CASSRGSTEAFF. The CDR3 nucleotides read TGTGCCAGCAGCAGGGGGAGTACTGAAGCTTTCTTT.

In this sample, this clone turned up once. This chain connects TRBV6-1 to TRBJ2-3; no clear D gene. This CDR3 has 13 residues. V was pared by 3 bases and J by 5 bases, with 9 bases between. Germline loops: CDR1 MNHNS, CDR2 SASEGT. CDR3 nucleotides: TGTGCCAGCAGTGACCTAAGGGTAGATACGCAGTATTTT. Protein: CASSDLRVDTQYF.

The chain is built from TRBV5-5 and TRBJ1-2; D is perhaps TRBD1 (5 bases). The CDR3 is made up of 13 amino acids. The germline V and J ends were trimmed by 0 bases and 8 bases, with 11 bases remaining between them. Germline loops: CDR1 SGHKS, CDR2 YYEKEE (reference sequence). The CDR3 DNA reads TGTGCCAGCAGCTTGGACCCAGGGTGGGGCTACACCTTC. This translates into CASSLDPGWGYTF.

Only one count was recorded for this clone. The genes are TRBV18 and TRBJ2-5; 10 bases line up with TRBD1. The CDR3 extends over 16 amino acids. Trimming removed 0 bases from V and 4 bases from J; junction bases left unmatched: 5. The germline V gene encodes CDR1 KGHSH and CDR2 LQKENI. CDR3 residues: CASSPPGQGRIETQYF. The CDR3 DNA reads TGTGCCAGCTCACCACCGGGACAGGGGAGGATAGAGACCCAGTACTTC. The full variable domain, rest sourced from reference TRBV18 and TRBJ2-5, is NAGVMQNPRHLVRRRGQEARLRCSPMKGHSHVYWYRQLPEEGLKFMVYLQKENIIDESGMPKERFSAEFPKEGPSILRIQQVVRGDSAAYFCASSPPGQGRIETQYFGPGTRLLVL.

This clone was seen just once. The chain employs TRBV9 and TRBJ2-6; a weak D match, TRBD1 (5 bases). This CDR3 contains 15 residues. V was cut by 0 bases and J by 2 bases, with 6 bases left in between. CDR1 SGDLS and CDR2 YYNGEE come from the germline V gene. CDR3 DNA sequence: TGTGCCAGCAGCGTAGGCAGGGCTGGGGCCAACGTCCTGACTTTC. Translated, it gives CASSVGRAGANVLTF.

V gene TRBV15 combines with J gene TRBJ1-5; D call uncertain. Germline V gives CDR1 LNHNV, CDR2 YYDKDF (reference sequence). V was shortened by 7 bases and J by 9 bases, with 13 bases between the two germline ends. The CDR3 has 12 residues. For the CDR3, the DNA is TGTGCCACCACCAACCCCCCGTCGCCCCAGCATTTT. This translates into CATTNPPSPQHF.

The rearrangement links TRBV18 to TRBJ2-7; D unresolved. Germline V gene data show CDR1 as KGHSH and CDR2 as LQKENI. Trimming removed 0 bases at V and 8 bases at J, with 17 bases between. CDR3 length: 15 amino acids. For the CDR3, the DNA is TGTGCCAGCTCACCACCGTACCCGCTATCCCACCAGCAGTACTTC. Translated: CASSPPYPLSHQQYF.

The CDR3 sequence: CASSLRRGYEAFF. DNA for the CDR3: TGTGCCAGCAGTTTACGCAGGGGTTATGAAGCTTTCTTT. The chain couples TRBV12-3 or TRBV12-4 to TRBJ1-1; D may be TRBD1 (6 bases). The CDR3 has 13 residues. Trimming left V 2 bases short and J 7 bases short, with 11 bases between.

The CDR3 sequence is CASSQAVLAGGTNEQFF. The CDR3 DNA reads as TGCGCCAGCAGCCAAGCTGTGTTAGCGGGGGGTACCAATGAGCAGTTCTTC. The rearrangement links TRBV4-1 to TRBJ2-1, with 10 bases lining up with TRBD2. Trimming removed 1 base from V and 6 bases from J; junction bases left unmatched: 9. Looked up from germline, CDR1 is MGHRA and CDR2 is YSYEKL. The CDR3 length is 17 residues.